This T cell receptor (beta chain) was recovered during a study of T cell responses to AZD1222 COVID-19 vaccine. Study summary: Investigators merged groups given second doses at roughly 4 or roughly 12 weeks. Study-level results: Spike-spanning, vaccine-associated CD4 TCRs were dominant at 160-218 and 743-854.

This clone was recorded only once. Its antigen is unidentified. The CDR3 has 13 amino acids. Trimming cost V 6 bases and J 5 bases, with 13 bases left between them. The germline gives CDR1 MDHEN, CDR2 SYDVKM. Produced via immunoSEQ multiplex PCR; TCRdb's table is partial and in-frame only. The sample shows 150,000 to 200,000 clones, around 94% of them seen only once. The genes are TRBV28 and TRBJ1-1; tentative D call: TRBD1 (6 bases). Sequencing was performed on peripheral blood, taken on day 0 of AZD1222 vaccination. The sequence came from an adult in good health. CDR3 coding DNA: TGTGCCAGCAGCCGACCTGGACAGACTGAAGCTTTCTTT. Amino acid sequence: CASSRPGQTEAFF.